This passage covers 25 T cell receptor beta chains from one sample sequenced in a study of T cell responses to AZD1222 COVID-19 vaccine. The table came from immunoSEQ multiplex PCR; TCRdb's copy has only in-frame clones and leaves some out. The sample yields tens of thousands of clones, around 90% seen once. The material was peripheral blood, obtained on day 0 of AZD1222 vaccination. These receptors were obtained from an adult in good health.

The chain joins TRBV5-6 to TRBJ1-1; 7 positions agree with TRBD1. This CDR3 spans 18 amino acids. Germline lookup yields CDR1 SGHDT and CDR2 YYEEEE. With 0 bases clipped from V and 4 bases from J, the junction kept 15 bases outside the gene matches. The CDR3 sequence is CASSLGPPAGGAGTEAFF. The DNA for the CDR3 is TGTGCCAGCAGCTTGGGACCCCCCGCAGGGGGTGCCGGCACTGAAGCTTTCTTT. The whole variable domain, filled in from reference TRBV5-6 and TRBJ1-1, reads DAGVTQSPTHLIKTRGQQVTLRCSPKSGHDTVSWYQQALGQGPQFIFQYYEEEERQRGNFPDRFSGHQFPNYSSELNVNALLLGDSALYLCASSLGPPAGGAGTEAFFGQGTRLTVV.

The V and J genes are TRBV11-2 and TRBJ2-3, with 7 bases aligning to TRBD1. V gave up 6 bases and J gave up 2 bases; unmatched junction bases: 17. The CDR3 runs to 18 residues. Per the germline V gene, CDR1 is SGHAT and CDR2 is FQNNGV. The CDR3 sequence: CASSPITTGPGLTDTQYF. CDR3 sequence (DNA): TGTGCCAGCAGTCCTATAACGACAGGGCCCGGACTCACAGATACGCAGTATTTT.

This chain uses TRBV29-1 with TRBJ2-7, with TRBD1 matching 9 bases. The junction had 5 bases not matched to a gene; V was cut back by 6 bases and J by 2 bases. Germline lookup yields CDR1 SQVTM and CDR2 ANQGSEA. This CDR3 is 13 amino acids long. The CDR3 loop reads CSVGTGMTYEQYF. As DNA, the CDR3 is TGCAGCGTGGGGACAGGGATGACCTACGAGCAGTACTTC.

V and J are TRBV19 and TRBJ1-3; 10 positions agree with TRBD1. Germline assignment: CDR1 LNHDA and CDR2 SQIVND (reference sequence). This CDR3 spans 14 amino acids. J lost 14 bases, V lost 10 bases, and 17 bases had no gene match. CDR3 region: CATELLRDRGRLYF. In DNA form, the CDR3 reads TGTGCCACCGAACTGCTCCGGGACAGGGGCCGCTTATATTTT. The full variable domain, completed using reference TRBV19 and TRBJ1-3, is DGGITQSPKYLFRKEGQNVTLSCEQNLNHDAMYWYRQDPGQGLRLIYYSQIVNDFQKGDIAEGYSVSREKKESFPLTVTSAQKNPTAFYLCATELLRDRGRLYFGEGSWLTVV.

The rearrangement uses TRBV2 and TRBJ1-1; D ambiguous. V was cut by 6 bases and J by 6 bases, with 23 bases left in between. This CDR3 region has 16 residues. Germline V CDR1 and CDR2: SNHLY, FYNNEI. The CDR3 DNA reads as TGTGCCAGCAGCCCAACCCGGGGTTCCCGGCGGGCTGAAGCTTTCTTT. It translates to CASSPTRGSRRAEAFF.

In nucleotides, the CDR3 is TGTGCCAGCAGCCTCCGGGACAGTAATGAAAAACTGTTTTTT. Translated, it gives CASSLRDSNEKLFF. The chain has TRBV13 and TRBJ1-4, with 7 nucleotides matching TRBD1. This CDR3 has 14 residues. In germline, CDR1 is PRHDT, CDR2 FYEKMQ (reference sequence). V trimming: 5 bases; J trimming: 4 bases; junction bases outside the gene matches: 4.

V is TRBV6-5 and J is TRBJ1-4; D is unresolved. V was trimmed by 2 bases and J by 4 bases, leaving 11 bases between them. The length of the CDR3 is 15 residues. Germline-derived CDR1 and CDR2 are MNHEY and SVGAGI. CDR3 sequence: CASSYPPSNNEKLFF. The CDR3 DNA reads TGTGCCAGCAGTTACCCTCCTTCTAATAATGAAAAACTGTTTTTT.

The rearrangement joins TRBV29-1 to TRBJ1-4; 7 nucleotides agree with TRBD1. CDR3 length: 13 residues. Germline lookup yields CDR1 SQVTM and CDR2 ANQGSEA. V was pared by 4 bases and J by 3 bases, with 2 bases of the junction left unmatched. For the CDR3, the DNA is TGCAGCGTTGGGGACAGCCCTAATGAAAAACTGTTTTTT. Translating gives CSVGDSPNEKLFF.

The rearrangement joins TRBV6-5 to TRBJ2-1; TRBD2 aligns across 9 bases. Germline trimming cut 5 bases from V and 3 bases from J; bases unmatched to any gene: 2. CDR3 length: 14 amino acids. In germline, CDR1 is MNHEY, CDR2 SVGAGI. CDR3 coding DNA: TGTGCCAGCAGTCGACTAGCGGTCTACAATGAGCAGTTCTTC. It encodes CASSRLAVYNEQFF.

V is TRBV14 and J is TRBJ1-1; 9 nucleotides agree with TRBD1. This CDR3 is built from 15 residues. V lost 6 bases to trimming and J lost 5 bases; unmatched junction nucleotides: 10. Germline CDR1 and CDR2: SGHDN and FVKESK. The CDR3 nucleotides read TGTGCCAGCAGTTTCAGCCGACAGGGGGGGACTGAAGCTTTCTTT. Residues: CASSFSRQGGTEAFF. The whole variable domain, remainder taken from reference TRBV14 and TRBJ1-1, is EAGVTQFPSHSVIEKGQTVTLRCDPISGHDNLYWYRRVMGKEIKFLLHFVKESKQDESGMPNNRFLAERTGGTYSTLKVQPAELEDSGVYFCASSFSRQGGTEAFFGQGTRLTVV.

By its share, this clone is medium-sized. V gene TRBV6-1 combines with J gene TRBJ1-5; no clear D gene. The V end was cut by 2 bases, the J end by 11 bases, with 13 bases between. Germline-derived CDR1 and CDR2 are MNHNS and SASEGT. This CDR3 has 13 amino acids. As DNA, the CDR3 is TGTGCCAGCAGTGAACGGTGGAGTGGGGCCCAGCATTTT. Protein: CASSERWSGAQHF.

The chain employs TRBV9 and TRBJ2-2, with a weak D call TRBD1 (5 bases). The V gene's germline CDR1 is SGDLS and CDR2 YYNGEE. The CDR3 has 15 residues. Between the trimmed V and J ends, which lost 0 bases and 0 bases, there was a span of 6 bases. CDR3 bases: TGTGCCAGCAGCGTAGGGGGCGCGAACACCGGGGAGCTGTTTTTT. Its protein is CASSVGGANTGELFF.

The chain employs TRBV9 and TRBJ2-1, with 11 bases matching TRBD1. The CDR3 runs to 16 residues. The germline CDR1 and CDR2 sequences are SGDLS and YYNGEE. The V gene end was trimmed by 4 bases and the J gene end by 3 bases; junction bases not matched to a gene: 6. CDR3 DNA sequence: TGTGCCAGCAGCTTCTCCGGGACAGGGGGCTACAATGAGCAGTTCTTC. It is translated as CASSFSGTGGYNEQFF.

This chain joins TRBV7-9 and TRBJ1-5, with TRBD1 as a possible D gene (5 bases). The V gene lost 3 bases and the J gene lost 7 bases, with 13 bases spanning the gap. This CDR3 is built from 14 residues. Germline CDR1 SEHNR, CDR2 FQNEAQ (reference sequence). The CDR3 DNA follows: TGTGCCAGCAGCTTGGCCGGGGGACGGCAGCCCCAGCATTTT. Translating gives CASSLAGGRQPQHF. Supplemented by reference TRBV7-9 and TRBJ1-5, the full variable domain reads DTGVSQNPRHKITKRGQNVTFRCDPISEHNRLYWYRQTLGQGPEFLTYFQNEAQLEKSRLLSDRFSAERPKGSFSTLEIQRTEQGDSAMYLCASSLAGGRQPQHFGDGTRLSIL.

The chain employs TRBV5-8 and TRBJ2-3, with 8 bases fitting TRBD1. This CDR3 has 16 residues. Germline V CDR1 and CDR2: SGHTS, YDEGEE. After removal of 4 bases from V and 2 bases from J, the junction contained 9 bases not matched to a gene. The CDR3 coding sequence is TGTGCCAGCAGCCCACAGGGGGTGGGGCTCACAGATACGCAGTATTTT. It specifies CASSPQGVGLTDTQYF.

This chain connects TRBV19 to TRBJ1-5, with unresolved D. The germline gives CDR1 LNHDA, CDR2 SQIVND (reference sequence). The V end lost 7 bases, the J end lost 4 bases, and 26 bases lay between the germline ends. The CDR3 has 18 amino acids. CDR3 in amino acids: CASTQDPPRGIVNQPQHF. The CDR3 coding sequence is TGTGCCAGTACCCAAGATCCACCGCGGGGAATAGTAAATCAGCCCCAGCATTTT.

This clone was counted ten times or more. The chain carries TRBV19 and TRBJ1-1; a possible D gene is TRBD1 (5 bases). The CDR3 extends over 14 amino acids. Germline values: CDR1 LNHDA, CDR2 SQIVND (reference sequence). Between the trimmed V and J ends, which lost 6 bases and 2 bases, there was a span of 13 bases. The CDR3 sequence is CASSLDNRNTEAFF. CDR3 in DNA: TGTGCCAGTAGCCTGGACAACCGAAACACTGAAGCTTTCTTT.

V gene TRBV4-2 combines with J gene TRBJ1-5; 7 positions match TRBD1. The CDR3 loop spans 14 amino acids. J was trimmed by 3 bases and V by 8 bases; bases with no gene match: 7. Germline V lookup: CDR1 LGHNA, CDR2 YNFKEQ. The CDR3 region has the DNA TGTGCCAGCTCGACAGGGTCAAACAATCAGCCCCAGCATTTT. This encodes CASSTGSNNQPQHF.

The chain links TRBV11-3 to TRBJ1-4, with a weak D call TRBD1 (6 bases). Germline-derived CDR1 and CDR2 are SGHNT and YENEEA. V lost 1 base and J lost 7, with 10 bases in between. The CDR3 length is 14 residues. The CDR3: CASSLAPGVEKLFF. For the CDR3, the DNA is TGTGCCAGCAGCTTAGCTCCAGGGGTTGAAAAACTGTTTTTT.

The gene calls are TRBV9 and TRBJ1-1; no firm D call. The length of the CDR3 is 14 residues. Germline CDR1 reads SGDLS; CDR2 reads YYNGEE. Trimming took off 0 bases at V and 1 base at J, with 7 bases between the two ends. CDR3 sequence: CASSVGPTNTEAFF. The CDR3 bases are TGTGCCAGCAGCGTAGGCCCCACGAACACTGAAGCTTTCTTT. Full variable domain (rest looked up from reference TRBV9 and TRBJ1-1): DSGVTQTPKHLITATGQRVTLRCSPRSGDLSVYWYQQSLDQGLQFLIQYYNGEERAKGNILERFSAQQFPDLHSELNLSSLELGDSALYFCASSVGPTNTEAFFGQGTRLTVV.

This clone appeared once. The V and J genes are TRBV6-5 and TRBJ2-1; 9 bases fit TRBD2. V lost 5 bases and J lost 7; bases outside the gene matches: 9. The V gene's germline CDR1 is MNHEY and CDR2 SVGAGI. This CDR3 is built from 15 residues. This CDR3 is CASSKSASGVNEQFF. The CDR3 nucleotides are TGTGCCAGCAGTAAGTCTGCTAGCGGGGTAAATGAGCAGTTCTTC.

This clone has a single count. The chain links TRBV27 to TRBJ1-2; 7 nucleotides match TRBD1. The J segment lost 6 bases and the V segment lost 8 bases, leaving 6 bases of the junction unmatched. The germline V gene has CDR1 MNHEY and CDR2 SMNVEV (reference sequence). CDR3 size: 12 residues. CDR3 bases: TGTGCCAGCTCCAAAACAGGGGATGGCTACACCTTC. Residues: CASSKTGDGYTF.

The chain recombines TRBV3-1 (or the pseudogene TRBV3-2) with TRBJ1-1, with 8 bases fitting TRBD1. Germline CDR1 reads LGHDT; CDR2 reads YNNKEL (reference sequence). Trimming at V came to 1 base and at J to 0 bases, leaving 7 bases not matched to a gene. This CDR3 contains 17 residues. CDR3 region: CASSQGQGNIMNTEAFF. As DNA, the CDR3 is TGTGCCAGCAGCCAAGGACAGGGGAACATCATGAACACTGAAGCTTTCTTT.

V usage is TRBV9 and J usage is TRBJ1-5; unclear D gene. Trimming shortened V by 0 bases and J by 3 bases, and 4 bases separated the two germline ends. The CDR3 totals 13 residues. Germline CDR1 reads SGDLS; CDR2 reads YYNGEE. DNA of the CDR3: TGTGCCAGCAGCGTAGATCTCAATCAGCCCCAGCATTTT. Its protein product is CASSVDLNQPQHF.

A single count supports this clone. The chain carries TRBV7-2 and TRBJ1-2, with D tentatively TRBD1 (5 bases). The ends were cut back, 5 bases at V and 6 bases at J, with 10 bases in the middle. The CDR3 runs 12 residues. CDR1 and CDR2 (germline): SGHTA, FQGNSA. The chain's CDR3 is CASSLQDDGYTF. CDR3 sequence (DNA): TGTGCCAGCAGCCTACAGGACGATGGCTACACCTTC.